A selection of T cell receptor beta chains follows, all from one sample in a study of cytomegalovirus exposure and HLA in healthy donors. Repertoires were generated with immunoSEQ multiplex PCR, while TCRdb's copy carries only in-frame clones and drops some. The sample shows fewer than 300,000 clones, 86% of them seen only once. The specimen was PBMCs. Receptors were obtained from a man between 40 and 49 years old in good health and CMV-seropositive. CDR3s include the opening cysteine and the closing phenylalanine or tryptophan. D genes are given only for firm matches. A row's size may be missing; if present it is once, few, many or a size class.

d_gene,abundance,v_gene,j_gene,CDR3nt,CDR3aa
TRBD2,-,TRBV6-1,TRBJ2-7,TGTGCCAGCAGTGAACCGACTAGCGGGAGTAGGTACGAGCAGTACTTC,CASSEPTSGSRYEQYF
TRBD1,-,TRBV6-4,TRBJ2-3,TGTGCCAGCAGTGACTCCGGGGACAGGGAGCCAGATACGCAGTATTTT,CASSDSGDREPDTQYF
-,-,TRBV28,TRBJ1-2,TGTGCCAGCAGTTTTCTTTACTATGGCTACACCTTC,CASSFLYYGYTF
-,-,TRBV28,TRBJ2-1,TGTGCCAGCAGTTTAACCAGGAACAATGAGCAGTTCTTC,CASSLTRNNEQFF
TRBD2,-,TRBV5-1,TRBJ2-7,TGCGCCAGCAGCTTGTTGGTGGGAGGGCCGGCCTACGAGCAGTACTTC,CASSLLVGGPAYEQYF
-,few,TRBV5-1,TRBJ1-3,TGCGCCAGCAGCTTGGGACAGACATACTCTGGAAACACCATATATTTT,CASSLGQTYSGNTIYF
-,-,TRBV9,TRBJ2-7,TGTGCCAGCAGCGGAGAGCCCCAGGGTTGGATACCCTACGAGCAGTACTTC,CASSGEPQGWIPYEQYF
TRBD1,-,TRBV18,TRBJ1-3,TGTGCCAGCTCACCTTACGCGGGACAGGCTGGAAACACCATATATTTT,CASSPYAGQAGNTIYF
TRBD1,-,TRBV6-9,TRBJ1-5,TGTGCCAGCAGCGGGACACTTGGGGCGGACAGGGGGGATAGCAATCAGCCCCAGCATTTT,CASSGTLGADRGDSNQPQHF
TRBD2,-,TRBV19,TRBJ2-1,TGTGCCAGTGGACTAGCGAGCTACAATGAGCAGTTCTTC,CASGLASYNEQFF
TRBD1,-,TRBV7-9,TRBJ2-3,TGTGCCAGCAGCCCAGGGGGCATAGATACGCAGTATTTT,CASSPGGIDTQYF
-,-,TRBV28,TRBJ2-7,TGTGCCAGCAGTTCCCTTGGGGGCGGGAGCTCCTACGAGCAGTACTTC,CASSSLGGGSSYEQYF
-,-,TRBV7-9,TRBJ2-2,TGTGCCAGCAACAAAGACAGTCCCACAGCCTACGGGGAGCTGTTTTTT,CASNKDSPTAYGELFF
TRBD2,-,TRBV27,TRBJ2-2,TGTGCCAGCAGCCTCCCGCGGGAGGGCCCAACCGGGGAGCTGTTTTTT,CASSLPREGPTGELFF
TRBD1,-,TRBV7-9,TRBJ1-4,TGTGCCAGCAGCCCGCCGACAGGGGGGGTTGAAAAACTGTTTTTT,CASSPPTGGVEKLFF
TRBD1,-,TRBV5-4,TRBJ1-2,TGTGCCAGCAGCCACCCGGACAGGGCTACCCAACTCTTATATGGCTACACCTTC,CASSHPDRATQLLYGYTF
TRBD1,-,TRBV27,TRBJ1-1,TGTGCCAGCAGTCAACAGGGGGCAAGAACTGAAGCTTTCTTT,CASSQQGARTEAFF
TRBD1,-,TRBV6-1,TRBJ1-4,TGTGCCATCAGTGAGTCCCCCCCTGGACAGGGAGAAAAACTGTTTTTT,CAISESPPGQGEKLFF
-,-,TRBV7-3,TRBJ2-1,TGTGCCAGCAGCTTAAAAGCCACTCCCTACAATGAGCAGTTCTTC,CASSLKATPYNEQFF
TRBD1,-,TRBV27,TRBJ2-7,TGTGCCAGCAGTTTTACAGGGGGTGAGCAGTACTTC,CASSFTGGEQYF
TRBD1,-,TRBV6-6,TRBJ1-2,TGTGCCAGCAGTCAAGCCGGACAGGGTGGTGGCTACACCTTC,CASSQAGQGGGYTF
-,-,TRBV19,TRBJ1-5,TGTGCCAGCGGGAACAGGGTTAGCAATCAGCCCCAGCATTTT,CASGNRVSNQPQHF
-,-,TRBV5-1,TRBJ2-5,TGCGCCAGCAGCTTGGCTTCCGGGACTGCGGTGAAGACCCAGTACTTC,CASSLASGTAVKTQYF
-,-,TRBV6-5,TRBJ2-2,TGTGCCAGCAGTCCCAGCGGAAACACCGGGGAGCTGTTTTTT,CASSPSGNTGELFF
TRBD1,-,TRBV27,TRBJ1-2,TGTGCCAGCAGTTTATACGGGACAGGGGCGAACTATGGCTACACCTTC,CASSLYGTGANYGYTF
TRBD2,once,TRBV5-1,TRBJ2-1,TGCGCCAGCAGCTACAGCGGGAGTAATGAGCAGTTCTTC,CASSYSGSNEQFF
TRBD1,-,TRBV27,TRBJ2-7,TGTGCCAGCAGTATGACAGGGTACTCCTACGAGCAGTACTTC,CASSMTGYSYEQYF
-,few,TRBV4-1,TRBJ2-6,TGCGCCAGCAGCCAAGGCAGGCCCCAAGGCTCTGGGGCCAACGTCCTGACTTTC,CASSQGRPQGSGANVLTF
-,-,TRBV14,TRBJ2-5,TGTGCCAGCAGCCATATATACAGGCAAGAGACCCAGTACTTC,CASSHIYRQETQYF
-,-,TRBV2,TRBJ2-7,TGTGCCAGCAGGTCCCTGACCCGGGACACCGCAACCTACGAGCAGTACTTC,CASRSLTRDTATYEQYF
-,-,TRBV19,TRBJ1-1,TGTGCCAGTACCTGGGGGGGGCCGAACACTGAAGCTTTCTTT,CASTWGGPNTEAFF
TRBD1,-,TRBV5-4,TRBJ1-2,TGTGCCAGCAGCTCGGGGACAGACTATGGCTACACCTTC,CASSSGTDYGYTF
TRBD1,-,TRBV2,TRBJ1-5,TGTGCCAGCAGTGAAGAGGGGACAGGGGGACAGCCCCAGCATTTT,CASSEEGTGGQPQHF
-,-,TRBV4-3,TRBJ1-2,TGCGCCAGCAGCCAAGGTTTGTCGGCGGACTATGGCTACACCTTC,CASSQGLSADYGYTF
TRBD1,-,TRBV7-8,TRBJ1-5,TGTGCCAGCAGAACCGGGACAGGGGTTGATCAGCCCCAGCATTTT,CASRTGTGVDQPQHF
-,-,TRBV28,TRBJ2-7,TGTGCCAGCAGTTTGGCCTCCTACGAGCAGTACTTC,CASSLASYEQYF
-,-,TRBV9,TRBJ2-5,TGTGCCAGCAGCGTAGCTGGGGGGGGGCATGGGGAGACCCAGTACTTC,CASSVAGGGHGETQYF
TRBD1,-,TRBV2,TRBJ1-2,TGTGCCAGCAGTGAGACAGGGTCCACCCCTAACTATGGCTACACCTTC,CASSETGSTPNYGYTF
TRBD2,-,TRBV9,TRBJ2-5,TGTGCCAGCAGCGTAGAGGCTAGCGGGAGATTCGGGGAGACCCAGTACTTC,CASSVEASGRFGETQYF
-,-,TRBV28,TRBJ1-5,TGTGCCAGCAGTTTAGGCCAGGGTCAAAATCAGCCCCAGCATTTT,CASSLGQGQNQPQHF
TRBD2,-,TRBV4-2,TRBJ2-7,TGTGCCAGCAGCCAAGACGGCGGGAGGACCTACGAGCAGTACTTC,CASSQDGGRTYEQYF